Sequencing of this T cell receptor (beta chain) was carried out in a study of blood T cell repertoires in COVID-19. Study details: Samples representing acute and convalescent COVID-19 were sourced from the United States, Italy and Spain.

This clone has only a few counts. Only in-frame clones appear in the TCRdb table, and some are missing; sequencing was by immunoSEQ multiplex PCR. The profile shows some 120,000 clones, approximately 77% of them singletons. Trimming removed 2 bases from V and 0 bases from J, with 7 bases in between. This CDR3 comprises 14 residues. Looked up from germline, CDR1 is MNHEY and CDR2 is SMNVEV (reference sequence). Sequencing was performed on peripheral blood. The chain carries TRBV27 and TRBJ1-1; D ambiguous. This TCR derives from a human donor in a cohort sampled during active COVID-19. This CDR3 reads CASSLVAMNTEAFF. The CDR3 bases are TGTGCCAGCAGTTTAGTTGCTATGAACACTGAAGCTTTCTTT.